This T cell receptor (beta chain) was retrieved from a study of shared clonotypes between healthy human individuals (dated by TCRdb to the early 2020s). About the study as a whole: A couple of women and three men aged 18 to 49 years were included in the cohort. For each donor, CD4 naive and CD4 memory were each run on three plates, CD8 naive on two plates, and CD8 memory on one plate. To estimate repertoire size and how much clonotype sharing occurs between individuals, the study deeply sequenced the blood TCR repertoires of a handful of healthy adults. Libraries were prepared and TCR repertoires were sequenced by different laboratories using diverse techniques, in order to increase sequencing depth and limit assay-specific biases. Per donor, leukapheresis produced somewhere between about 0.8 and 9 billion PBMCs. General conclusions and limits of the study: Naive subsets generally had larger estimated clonotype richness than memory subsets did. When four donors were compared, the shared fraction of clonotypes was about 5.5% for naive CD4, 3% to 4% for naive CD8, roughly 2.3% for memory CD4, and around 0.4% for memory CD8. Rarefaction of sorted-subset datasets indicated incomplete sequencing despite the large sequencing depth. Pairwise subsampling indicated that sequencing depth was expected to affect the degree of clonotype sharing among donors. Compared with non-shared clonotypes, clonotypes shared by all four sorted-subset donors had higher generation probabilities. Only blood was sampled, and tissue TCR repertoires likely differ from those in blood. Because the study included only a small number of donors, the genetic and exposure-history diversity represented was limited.

Using the deep immunoSEQ assay, multiplex PCR amplified TCR CDR3 regions from genomic DNA. For each cell subset, the extracted genomic DNA was distributed evenly across all wells of several immunoSEQ 96-well plates, and each plate served as one replicate. For sorted subsets, approximately 200 ng of genomic DNA, equivalent to 25,000 to 35,000 T cell genomes, went into each replicate PCR. Purified libraries were quantified with a Qubit 3.0 fluorometer, sized on a Bioanalyzer 2100, and re-quantified with the KAPA Library Quantification kit. A separate single-read 150-cycle Illumina NextSeq 550 flow cell was used to sequence each immunoSEQ 96-well plate. The paper's processing steps were these. Because the immunoSEQ output included only junctional sequences and no quality scores, the filtering could not be the same as the filtering used for full-length reads. Sequences were annotated with PyIR, a Python wrapper for IgBLAST v1.9, using IMGT germline references to assign V/J genes and CDR3. Reads were filtered out if the reads had weak V/J assignments (E-value above 1e-6), no CDR3, stop codons, out-of-frame junctions, or ambiguous translated residues. V3J clonotypes were defined by identical inferred V gene, J gene, and CDR3 amino acid sequence. The percentage overlap between two repertoires was calculated by dividing the number of shared unique clonotypes by the size of the smaller repertoire. Three approaches were used to assess repertoire richness: RTK rarefaction, the Chao1 estimator, and Recon v2.1 estimates of unobserved clonotypes. OLGA was used to compute generation probabilities for all TCRbeta clonotypes that the gDNA method yielded from a few donors. Drawn from immuneACCESS, this table holds only the in-frame rearrangements with V and J called that TCRdb kept. Clones are partly lost; checked studies trace under half to an unresolved V gene and leave the rest unexplained. D and trimming were read from the DNA, whereas the V and J calls and clone size are those reported in that table. This sample lists fewer than 850,000 clones; 96% were detected once. The ten largest clones capture approximately 0.2% of the sample.

Taken from the germline V gene, the CDR1 and CDR2 loops are SQVTM and ANQGSEA. The CDR3 runs 13 amino acids, cysteine and phenylalanine included. Of the read, only the CDR3 DNA is kept; its 39 bases are in frame from base 1. V and J are truncated by 5 bases and 0 bases respectively, leaving an intervening sequence of 11 bases. CD8 naive samples consisted of CD45RO-negative cells that were positively selected for CCR7, yielding a CD45RA+CCR7+ population without TemRA cells. The donors were healthy, HIV-negative adults with no recently reported acute infections or vaccinations. Every donor was a Caucasian adult living in Nashville, Tennessee, USA. After blood collection by leukapheresis, PBMCs were isolated using Ficoll-Histopaque density gradient centrifugation and then cryopreserved in the vapor phase of liquid nitrogen. Purity and quantity of every magnetically sorted T cell population were checked by analytical flow cytometry. Genomic DNA was isolated from each sorted fraction and quantified by UV absorbance on a Nanodrop 2000c.

In regard to this clone: The specificity of this receptor is unknown. No base quality information exists; no much larger clone differs at one position.

This clonotype originated in a man aged 30 to 39 in good health. The V and J genes are TRBV29-1 and TRBJ2-7; no D gene call is confident. Material for sequencing was naive CD8+ T cells sorted from blood. According to the study, the label for this sample's cell subset or site signals: CD45RA+CCR7+. The CDR3 region reads CSVRHVGSYEQYF. The nucleotide sequence is given as TGCAGCGTTAGACACGTGGGCTCCTACGAGCAGTACTTC.